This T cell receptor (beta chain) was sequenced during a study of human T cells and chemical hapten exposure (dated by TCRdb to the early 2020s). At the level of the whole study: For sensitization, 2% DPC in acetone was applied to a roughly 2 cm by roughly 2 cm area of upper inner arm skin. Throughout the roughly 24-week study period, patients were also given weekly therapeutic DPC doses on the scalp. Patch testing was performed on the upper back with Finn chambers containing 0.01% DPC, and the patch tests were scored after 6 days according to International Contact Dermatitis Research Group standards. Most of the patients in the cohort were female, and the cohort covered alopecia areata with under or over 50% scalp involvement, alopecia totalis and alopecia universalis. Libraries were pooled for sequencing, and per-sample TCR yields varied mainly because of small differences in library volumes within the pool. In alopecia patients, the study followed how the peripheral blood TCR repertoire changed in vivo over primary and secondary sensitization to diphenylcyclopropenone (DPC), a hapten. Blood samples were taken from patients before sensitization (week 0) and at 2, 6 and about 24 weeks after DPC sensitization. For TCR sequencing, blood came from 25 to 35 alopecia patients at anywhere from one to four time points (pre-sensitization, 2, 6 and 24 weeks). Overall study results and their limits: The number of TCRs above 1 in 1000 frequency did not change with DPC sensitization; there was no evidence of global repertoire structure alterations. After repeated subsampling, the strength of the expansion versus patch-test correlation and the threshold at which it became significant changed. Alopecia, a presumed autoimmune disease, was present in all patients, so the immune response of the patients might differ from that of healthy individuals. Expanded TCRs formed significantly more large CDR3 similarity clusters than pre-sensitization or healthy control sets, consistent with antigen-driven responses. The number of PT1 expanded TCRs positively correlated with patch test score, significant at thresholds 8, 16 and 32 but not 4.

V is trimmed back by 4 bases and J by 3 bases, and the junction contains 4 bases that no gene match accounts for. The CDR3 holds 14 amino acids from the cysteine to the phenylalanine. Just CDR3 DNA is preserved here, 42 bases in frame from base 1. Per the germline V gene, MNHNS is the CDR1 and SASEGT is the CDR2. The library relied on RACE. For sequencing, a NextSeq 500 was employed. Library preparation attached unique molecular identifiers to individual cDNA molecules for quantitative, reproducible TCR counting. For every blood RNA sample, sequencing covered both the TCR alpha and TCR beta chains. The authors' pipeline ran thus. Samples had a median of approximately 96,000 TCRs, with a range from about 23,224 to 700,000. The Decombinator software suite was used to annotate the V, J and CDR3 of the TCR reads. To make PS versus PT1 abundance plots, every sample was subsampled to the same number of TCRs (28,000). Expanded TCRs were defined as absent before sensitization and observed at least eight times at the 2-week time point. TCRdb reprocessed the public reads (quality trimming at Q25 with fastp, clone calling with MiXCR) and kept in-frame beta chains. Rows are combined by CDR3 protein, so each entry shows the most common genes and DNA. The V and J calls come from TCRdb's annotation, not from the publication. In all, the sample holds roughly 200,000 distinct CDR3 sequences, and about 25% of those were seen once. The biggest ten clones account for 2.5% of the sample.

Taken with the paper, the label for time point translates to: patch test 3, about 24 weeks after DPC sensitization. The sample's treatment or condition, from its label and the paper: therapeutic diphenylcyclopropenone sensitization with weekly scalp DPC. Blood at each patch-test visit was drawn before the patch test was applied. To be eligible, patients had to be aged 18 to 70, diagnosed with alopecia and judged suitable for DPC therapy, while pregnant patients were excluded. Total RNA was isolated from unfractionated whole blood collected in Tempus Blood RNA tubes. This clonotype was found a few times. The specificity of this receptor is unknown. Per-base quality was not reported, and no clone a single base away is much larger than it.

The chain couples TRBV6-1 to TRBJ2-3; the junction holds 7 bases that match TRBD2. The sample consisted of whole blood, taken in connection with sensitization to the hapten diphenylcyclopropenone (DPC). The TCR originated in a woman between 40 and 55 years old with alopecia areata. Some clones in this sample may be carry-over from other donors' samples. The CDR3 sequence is CASSGGLETDTQYF. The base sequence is TGTGCCAGCAGTGGAGGACTAGAGACAGATACGCAGTATTTT.